The source of this TCR beta chain is a study of control samples from healthy donors and cancer patients. Trimming stripped 1 base from V and 7 bases from J, with 17 bases between. Germline values: CDR1 LNHDA, CDR2 SQIVND (reference sequence). This CDR3 has 15 amino acids. Sequencing used immunoSEQ multiplex PCR; TCRdb keeps in-frame clones, though not all of them. The repertoire has about 130,000 clones, 75% to 95% of them found once; the top ten carry approximately 2.7%. This TCR came from a man younger than 35 in good health. Sequenced material: blood. The chain links TRBV19 to TRBJ2-7; no definite D call. The CDR3 sequence: CASSIAGTYTEEQYF. The CDR3 bases are TGTGCCAGTAGTATAGCGGGTACCTATACGGAGGAGCAGTACTTC.